The 14 T cell receptor beta chains presented below share a single source sample, sequenced in a study of blood T cell repertoires in COVID-19. Libraries were prepared by immunoSEQ multiplex PCR; TCRdb keeps only in-frame clonotypes and omits some of them. The table records tens of thousands of clones, over 75% of them present only once. Sequencing was carried out using peripheral blood. The receptors derive from a man between 65 and 85 years old with active COVID-19.

V is TRBV29-1 and J is TRBJ1-1, with 8 nucleotides matching TRBD1. Looked up from germline, CDR1 is SQVTM and CDR2 is ANQGSEA. CDR3 length: 13 amino acids. Trimming at V came to 6 bases and at J to 4 bases, leaving 7 bases not matched to a gene. CDR3 residues: CSVSPTGGTEAFF. CDR3 sequence (DNA): TGCAGCGTCTCCCCAACAGGGGGCACTGAAGCTTTCTTT.

The V call is TRBV7-3, the J call TRBJ2-5; D is uncertain. V lost 3 bases to trimming and J lost 1 base, with 9 bases between them. Germline CDR1 is SGHTA and CDR2 is FQGTGA. This CDR3 contains 14 residues. Written as DNA, the CDR3 is TGTGCCAGCAGCTTGGGTGGGCTCCAAGAGACCCAGTACTTC. The encoded protein is CASSLGGLQETQYF. Filled out from reference TRBV7-3 and TRBJ2-5, the complete variable domain reads GAGVSQTPSNKVTEKGKYVELRCDPISGHTALYWYRQSLGQGPEFLIYFQGTGAADDSGLPNDRFFAVRPEGSVSTLKIQRTERGDSAVYLCASSLGGLQETQYFGPGTRLLVL.

The genes are TRBV11-3 and TRBJ2-1; 8 bases match TRBD1. Germline V gives CDR1 SGHNT, CDR2 YENEEA. The CDR3 is 14 amino acids. Unmatched junction bases numbered 5, after V lost 5 bases and J lost 5 bases. This CDR3 reads CASSPRTGNNEQFF. The CDR3 DNA follows: TGTGCCAGCAGCCCTCGGACAGGGAACAATGAGCAGTTCTTC. Full variable domain (rest looked up from reference TRBV11-3 and TRBJ2-1): EAGVVQSPRYKIIEKKQPVAFWCNPISGHNTLYWYLQNLGQGPELLIRYENEEAVDDSQLPKDRFSAERLKGVDSTLKIQPAELGDSAVYLCASSPRTGNNEQFFGPGTRLTVL.

This chain uses TRBV28 with TRBJ1-5; a possible D gene is TRBD1 (5 bases). Germline V lookup: CDR1 MDHEN, CDR2 SYDVKM. Trimming took off 6 bases at V and 0 bases at J, with 9 bases between the two ends. This CDR3 spans 14 amino acids. CDR3 sequence reads: CASSLGLSNQPQHF. The CDR3 DNA reads TGTGCCAGCAGCCTGGGACTTAGCAATCAGCCCCAGCATTTT.

V gene TRBV5-4 combines with J gene TRBJ2-5, with TRBD1 matching over 10 bases. Germline CDR1 is SGHNT and CDR2 is YYREEE (reference sequence). The CDR3 totals 15 residues. The trim removed 4 bases at V and 5 bases at J, leaving 8 bases unmatched. CDR3 nucleotides: TGTGCCAGCAGCCCGCCGGGACAGGGGAGGGAGACCCAGTACTTC. Encoded protein: CASSPPGQGRETQYF.

J is TRBJ2-1 and V is TRBV5-1; no firm D call. The germline V gene has CDR1 SGHRS and CDR2 YFSETQ. V was cut by 0 bases and J by 7 bases, with 8 bases left in between. The CDR3 runs to 13 residues. The CDR3 DNA reads as TGCGCCAGCAGCTTGGGCGGCCAAAATGAGCAGTTCTTC. Protein sequence: CASSLGGQNEQFF. Full variable domain (rest looked up from reference TRBV5-1 and TRBJ2-1): KAGVTQTPRYLIKTRGQQVTLSCSPISGHRSVSWYQQTPGQGLQFLFEYFSETQRNKGNFPGRFSGRQFSNSRSEMNVSTLELGDSALYLCASSLGGQNEQFFGPGTRLTVL.

The gene calls are TRBV18 and TRBJ1-6; no reliable D call. V was trimmed by 2 bases and J by 6 bases, leaving 11 bases between them. This CDR3 region has 15 residues. The germline CDR1 and CDR2 sequences are KGHSH and LQKENI. As DNA, the CDR3 is TGTGCCAGCTCACCAGGAGAGCGCGGTAATTCACCCCTCCACTTT. Its protein product is CASSPGERGNSPLHF.

The chain recombines TRBV19 with TRBJ2-5, with a possible D match to TRBD2 (5 bases). The CDR3 has 14 amino acids. V lost 5 bases and J lost 1, with 11 bases in between. CDR1 is LNHDA, CDR2 SQIVND, per germline (reference sequence). This chain's CDR3 is CASSALGLQETQYF. CDR3 in DNA: TGTGCCAGTAGTGCCCTCGGACTCCAAGAGACCCAGTACTTC.

This chain connects TRBV28 to TRBJ1-5; no clear D. The CDR3 length is 14 residues. Germline lookup yields CDR1 MDHEN and CDR2 SYDVKM. V was cut by 2 bases and J by 6 bases, with 11 bases left in between. The CDR3 protein is CASSLAQPGQPQHF. The CDR3 DNA follows: TGTGCCAGCAGTTTAGCACAGCCAGGTCAGCCCCAGCATTTT. The complete variable domain, with remaining parts taken from reference TRBV28 and TRBJ1-5, reads DVKVTQSSRYLVKRTGEKVFLECVQDMDHENMFWYRQDPGLGLRLIYFSYDVKMKEKGDIPEGYSVSREKKERFSLILESASTNQTSMYLCASSLAQPGQPQHFGDGTRLSIL.

J is TRBJ1-6 and V is TRBV25-1; 12 bases align to TRBD1. The V gene's germline CDR1 is MGHDK and CDR2 SYGVNS. This CDR3 spans 15 amino acids. Trimming at V came to 7 bases and at J to 6 bases, leaving 4 bases not matched to a gene. The CDR3 reads CASTGTGGGNSPLHF. DNA of the CDR3: TGTGCCAGCACCGGGACAGGGGGCGGTAATTCACCCCTCCACTTT.

The count of this clone is one. In DNA form, the CDR3 reads TGTGCCACCCAGGGACTATCGGATGAGCAGTACTTC. Protein sequence: CATQGLSDEQYF. V and J are TRBV10-3 and TRBJ2-7, with 7 positions matching TRBD2. Germline CDR1 is ENHRY and CDR2 is SYGVKD. Trimming at V came to 10 bases and at J to 7 bases, leaving 10 bases not matched to a gene. CDR3 size: 12 residues.

Notes on this clone: The sample has other DNA sequences that encode this CDR3 too. The V gene is TRBV5-4, the J gene TRBJ1-2; weak D call: TRBD1 (5 bases). CDR1 and CDR2 from the germline V gene are SGHNT and YYREEE (reference sequence). The CDR3 sequence is 16 residues long. The V and J ends lost 0 bases and 3 bases respectively, with 15 bases between them. For the CDR3, the DNA is TGTGCCAGCAGCTTGGGGGCGGGGGGTCGTTACTATGGCTACACCTTC. Amino acids: CASSLGAGGRYYGYTF. The whole variable domain, filled in from reference TRBV5-4 and TRBJ1-2, reads ETGVTQSPTHLIKTRGQQVTLRCSSQSGHNTVSWYQQALGQGPQFIFQYYREEENGRGNFPPRFSGLQFPNYSSELNVNALELDDSALYLCASSLGAGGRYYGYTFGSGTRLTVV.

This chain joins TRBV7-9 and TRBJ2-7; 8 bases line up with TRBD2. The CDR3 length is 15 residues. Germline CDR1 and CDR2: SEHNR and FQNEAQ (reference sequence). Unmatched junction bases numbered 3, after V lost 1 base and J lost 1 base. As DNA, the CDR3 is TGTGCCAGCAGCTTAGGCGGGGGGACTTCCTACGAGCAGTACTTC. Translating it yields CASSLGGGTSYEQYF.

The chain carries TRBV3-1 (or the pseudogene TRBV3-2) and TRBJ1-3; 12 positions match TRBD1. Germline CDR1 is LGHDT and CDR2 is YNNKEL (reference sequence). The V and J ends lost 1 base and 4 bases, in that order; junction bases with no gene match: 11. This CDR3 has 19 amino acids. The DNA for the CDR3 is TGTGCCAGCAGCCAAGTGTCCGGGACAGGGGGCGCGGGGGGAAACACCATATATTTT. It translates to CASSQVSGTGGAGGNTIYF.